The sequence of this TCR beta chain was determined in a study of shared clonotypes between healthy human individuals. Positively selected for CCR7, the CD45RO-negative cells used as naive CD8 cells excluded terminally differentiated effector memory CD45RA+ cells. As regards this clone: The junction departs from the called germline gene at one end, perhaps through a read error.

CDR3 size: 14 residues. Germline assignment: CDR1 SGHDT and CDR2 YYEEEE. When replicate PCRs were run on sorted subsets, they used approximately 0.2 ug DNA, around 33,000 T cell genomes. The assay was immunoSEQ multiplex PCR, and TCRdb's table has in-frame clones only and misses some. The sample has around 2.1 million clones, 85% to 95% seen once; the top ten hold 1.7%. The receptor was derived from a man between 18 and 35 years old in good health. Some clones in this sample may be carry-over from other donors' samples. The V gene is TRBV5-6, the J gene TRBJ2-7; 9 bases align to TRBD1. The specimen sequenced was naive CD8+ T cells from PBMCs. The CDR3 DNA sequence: TGTGCCAGCAGCTACGGGACAGGGTCCTTCGAGCAGTACTTC. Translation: CASSYGTGSFEQYF.